The TCR beta chain described here comes from a study of T cell responses to AZD1222 COVID-19 vaccine. Findings and limits, study-wide: Mostly white British, mostly female donors; authors suggested clonal diversity may be underestimated. The study sampled repertoires only after the peak T cell response. Baseline testing showed seropositivity in only six AZD1222 recipients.

CDR1 is LNHNV, CDR2 YYDKDF, per germline (reference sequence). The CDR3 has 14 amino acids. Trimming cost V 0 bases and J 6 bases, with 8 bases left between them. As concerns this clone: As yet, its antigen is unknown.

Sequencing was performed with immunoSEQ multiplex PCR; in TCRdb, only in-frame clones are kept and a portion is missing. The sample contains roughly 130,000 clones, 70% to 90% of which appear only once. The specimen was peripheral blood, collected on day 0 of AZD1222 vaccination. This chain links TRBV15 with TRBJ2-2; D not certain. The sequence came from an adult in good health. CDR3 residues: CATSRDFGPGELFF. Here the CDR3 DNA reads TGTGCCACCAGCAGAGATTTCGGTCCCGGGGAGCTGTTTTTT.